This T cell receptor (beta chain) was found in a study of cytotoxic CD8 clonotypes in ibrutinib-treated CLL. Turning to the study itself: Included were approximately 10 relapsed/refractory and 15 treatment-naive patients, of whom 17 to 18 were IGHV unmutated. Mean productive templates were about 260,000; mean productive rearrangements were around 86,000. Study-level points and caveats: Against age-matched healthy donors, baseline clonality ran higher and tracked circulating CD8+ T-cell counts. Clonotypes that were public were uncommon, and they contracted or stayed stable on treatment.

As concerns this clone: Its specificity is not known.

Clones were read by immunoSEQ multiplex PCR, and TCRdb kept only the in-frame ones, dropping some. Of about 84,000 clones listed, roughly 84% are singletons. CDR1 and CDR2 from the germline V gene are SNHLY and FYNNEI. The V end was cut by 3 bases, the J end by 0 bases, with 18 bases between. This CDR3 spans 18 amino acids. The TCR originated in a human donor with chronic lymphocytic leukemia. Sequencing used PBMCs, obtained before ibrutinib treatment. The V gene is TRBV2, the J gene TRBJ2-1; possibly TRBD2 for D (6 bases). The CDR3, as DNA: TGTGCCAGCAGTGAGGTGGTGGGGACTGGGCTCTCCTACAATGAGCAGTTCTTC. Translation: CASSEVVGTGLSYNEQFF.